A selection of T cell receptor beta chains follows, all from one sample in a study of T cell changes during pregnancy in multiple sclerosis. Data came from immunoSEQ multiplex PCR; TCRdb stores just in-frame clones and leaves some out. The sample gives some 67,000 clones, around 90% of which show up once; more than 1.2% is in the top ten. The sequences come from peripheral blood, collected after pregnancy. These receptors all come from a female donor with multiple sclerosis, enrolled in a pregnancy study. Each CDR3 is given with its conserved first and last residue. Fields, in order: CDR3 protein, CDR3 DNA, V gene, D gene, J gene, clone size. D genes are given only for firm matches. The size entry is marked missing in some rows and otherwise reads once, few, many or a size class.

CASSQGTVLTDTQYF | TGCGCCAGCAGCCAAGGGACTGTACTCACAGATACGCAGTATTTT | TRBV4-1 | - | TRBJ2-3 | -
CASSIGLAGRGTQYF | TGTGCCAGTAGTATTGGTCTAGCGGGAAGAGGGACCCAGTACTTC | TRBV19 | TRBD2 | TRBJ2-5 | -
CASSLETGLDTQYF | TGCGCCAGCAGCTTGGAGACAGGGCTGGATACGCAGTATTTT | TRBV5-1 | TRBD1 | TRBJ2-3 | -
CASSPASDSQETQYF | TGTGCCAGCTCACCAGCCTCGGACAGCCAAGAGACCCAGTACTTC | TRBV18 | - | TRBJ2-5 | -
CASSDSVQVNEQFF | TGCGCCAGCAGCGACAGTGTCCAGGTCAATGAGCAGTTCTTC | TRBV5-1 | - | TRBJ2-1 | -
CAWSAGLAGVVEQYF | TGTGCCTGGAGTGCGGGACTAGCGGGAGTGGTCGAGCAGTACTTC | TRBV30 | TRBD2 | TRBJ2-7 | -
CASGDREFLNQPQHF | TGTGCTAGTGGTGACAGGGAGTTTCTAAATCAGCCCCAGCATTTT | TRBV12-5 | TRBD1 | TRBJ1-5 | -
CASSFQSPPNGAFF | TGTGCCAGCAGTTTCCAAAGTCCCCCCAACGGAGCTTTCTTT | TRBV28 | - | TRBJ1-1 | -
CASSSSGEATDTQYF | TGTGCCAGCAGCTCTAGCGGGGAGGCTACAGATACGCAGTATTTT | TRBV9 | TRBD2 | TRBJ2-3 | -
CASSQGTTTNEKLFF | TGCGCCAGCAGCCAAGGGACAACAACTAATGAAAAACTGTTTTTT | TRBV4-1 | - | TRBJ1-4 | -
CASTPQIAGGNEQFF | TGTGCCAGCACTCCTCAGATAGCGGGAGGCAATGAGCAGTTCTTC | TRBV2 | TRBD2 | TRBJ2-1 | -
CASSPGASGSHEQYF | TGCGCCAGCAGCCCCGGGGCTAGCGGGAGCCACGAGCAGTACTTC | TRBV5-1 | TRBD2 | TRBJ2-7 | -
CSVETGTYYEQYF | TGCAGCGTTGAAACCGGGACATACTACGAGCAGTACTTC | TRBV29-1 | - | TRBJ2-7 | -
CASNKAGLAYEQYF | TGTGCCAGCAACAAAGCGGGGCTCGCCTACGAGCAGTACTTC | TRBV7-2 | TRBD2 | TRBJ2-7 | -
CASSEGLAGDRTQYF | TGCGCCAGCAGTGAGGGACTAGCGGGAGACCGTACGCAGTATTTT | TRBV10-2 | TRBD2 | TRBJ2-3 | many
CASSYSLGAHTEAFF | TGTGCCAGCAGTTACTCGTTAGGGGCCCACACTGAAGCTTTCTTT | TRBV6-5 | - | TRBJ1-1 | -
CASSPRSYNEQFF | TGCGCCAGCAGCCCTCGGAGCTACAATGAGCAGTTCTTC | TRBV10-1 | - | TRBJ2-1 | -
CASSLRDKTYEQYF | TGTGCCAGCAGCCTTCGGGACAAAACCTACGAGCAGTACTTC | TRBV14 | - | TRBJ2-7 | -
CAWSTPRQGGTEAFF | TGTGCCTGGAGTACCCCAAGACAGGGTGGCACTGAAGCTTTCTTT | TRBV30 | TRBD1 | TRBJ1-1 | -
CARTTSAKNIQYF | TGTGCCAGGACAACTAGTGCCAAAAACATTCAGTACTTC | TRBV2 | - | TRBJ2-4 | -
CASSFREHTGELFF | TGTGCCAGCAGCTTCAGGGAACACACCGGGGAGCTGTTTTTT | TRBV7-2 | - | TRBJ2-2 | -
CASSEGQGSDTQYF | TGTGCCAGCAGTGAGGGCCAGGGTTCAGATACGCAGTATTTT | TRBV6-4 | - | TRBJ2-3 | -
CASSIKPTGRNTIYF | TGTGCCAGCAGCATCAAACCTACAGGAAGGAACACCATATATTTT | TRBV11-1 | - | TRBJ1-3 | -
CASSPGGLRTGELFF | TGCGCCAGCAGCCCAGGGGGGCTAAGAACCGGGGAGCTGTTTTTT | TRBV5-1 | - | TRBJ2-2 | -
CASSQRARLDSETQYF | TGCGCCAGCAGCCAACGTGCTCGACTTGACAGCGAGACCCAGTACTTC | TRBV4-3 | - | TRBJ2-5 | -
CASSLVRGLADTQYF | TGTGCCAGCAGTTTAGTGCGGGGGCTGGCAGATACGCAGTATTTT | TRBV27 | - | TRBJ2-3 | -
CASSFGGRAYEQYF | TGTGCCAGCAGTTTTGGCGGGAGGGCCTACGAGCAGTACTTC | TRBV28 | TRBD2 | TRBJ2-7 | -
CASSYGVGELFF | TGTGCCAGCAGCTACGGTGTTGGGGAGCTGTTTTTT | TRBV7-9 | - | TRBJ2-2 | -
CASSLQATGADTQYF | TGTGCCAGCAGCTTGCAAGCGACAGGGGCAGATACGCAGTATTTT | TRBV5-6 | TRBD1 | TRBJ2-3 | once
CASSLDRGRRGYTF | TGTGCCAGTAGTCTCGACAGGGGGAGACGGGGCTACACCTTC | TRBV19 | TRBD1 | TRBJ1-2 | -
CASSQGGGSYNEQFF | TGTGCTAGCAGCCAAGGCGGGGGCTCCTACAATGAGCAGTTCTTC | TRBV7-7 | TRBD2 | TRBJ2-1 | -
CASSLSTDSYEQYF | TGCGCCAGCAGCTTGTCTACCGACTCCTACGAGCAGTACTTC | TRBV5-1 | - | TRBJ2-7 | -
CASSLVMGAQGSYEQYF | TGTGCCAGCAGCTTAGTTATGGGGGCGCAAGGGTCCTACGAGCAGTACTTC | TRBV7-2 | - | TRBJ2-7 | -
CSARDPPEQFF | TGCAGTGCTAGAGATCCTCCGGAGCAGTTCTTC | TRBV20-1 | - | TRBJ2-1 | -
CASDPTDTYEQYF | TGTGCCAGCGACCCGACGGACACCTACGAGCAGTACTTC | TRBV5-5 | - | TRBJ2-7 | -
CATSRGPPSGTDTQYF | TGTGCCACCAGCAGAGGTCCGCCCTCAGGCACAGATACGCAGTATTTT | TRBV15 | - | TRBJ2-3 | -
CASSQDQQGIYQPQHF | TGTGCCAGCAGCCAAGATCAACAGGGGATCTATCAGCCCCAGCATTTT | TRBV14 | TRBD1 | TRBJ1-5 | -
CASNFAGEYQETQYF | TGTGCCAGCAACTTTGCAGGGGAGTACCAAGAGACCCAGTACTTC | TRBV2 | - | TRBJ2-5 | -
CSVGGQGSNYGYTF | TGCAGCGTCGGCGGACAGGGGTCTAACTATGGCTACACCTTC | TRBV29-1 | TRBD1 | TRBJ1-2 | -
CASSRTLAGGSTDTQYF | TGCGCCAGCAGCCGAACACTAGCGGGAGGTAGCACAGATACGCAGTATTTT | TRBV5-1 | TRBD2 | TRBJ2-3 | -
CASSLTSGTGELFF | TGCGCCAGCAGCTTAACTAGCGGAACCGGGGAGCTGTTTTTT | TRBV5-1 | TRBD2 | TRBJ2-2 | -
CASSLLQGLDGYTF | TGTGCCAGCAGTCTCCTCCAGGGGCTGGATGGCTACACCTTC | TRBV27 | - | TRBJ1-2 | -
CASLGTGGPYEQYF | TGTGCCAGCCTCGGGACAGGGGGCCCGTACGAGCAGTACTTC | TRBV28 | TRBD1 | TRBJ2-7 | -
CASSFRGDFNSYEQYF | TGTGCCAGCAGCTTCCGCGGGGACTTCAACTCCTACGAGCAGTACTTC | TRBV7-8 | - | TRBJ2-7 | -
CASSGPNQPQHF | TGTGCCAGCAGTGGCCCCAATCAGCCCCAGCATTTT | TRBV6-5 | - | TRBJ1-5 | -
CAISDRESTGELFF | TGTGCCATCAGCGACAGGGAGAGTACCGGGGAGCTGTTTTTT | TRBV10-3 | TRBD1 | TRBJ2-2 | -
CASSFPSGQRNEQFF | TGTGCCAGCAGCTTCCCTAGCGGCCAGCGGAATGAGCAGTTCTTC | TRBV5-4 | TRBD2 | TRBJ2-1 | -
CASSLTPTSGRAGEQYF | TGTGCCAGCAGCTTAACCCCGACTAGCGGGAGGGCCGGCGAGCAGTACTTC | TRBV7-2 | TRBD2 | TRBJ2-7 | -
CASRGQGAVHGYTF | TGTGCCAGTCGGGGACAGGGGGCTGTTCATGGCTACACCTTC | TRBV19 | TRBD1 | TRBJ1-2 | -
CASSYRGQGGELFF | TGTGCCAGCAGTTACAGGGGGCAGGGCGGGGAGCTGTTTTTT | TRBV6-6 | TRBD1 | TRBJ2-2 | -
CASSLQGLAGEGETQYF | TGCGCCAGCAGCCTTCAGGGACTAGCGGGAGAGGGAGAGACCCAGTACTTC | TRBV5-1 | TRBD2 | TRBJ2-5 | -
CASSLGQFTDTQYF | TGTGCCAGCAGCTTAGGACAGTTCACAGATACGCAGTATTTT | TRBV11-3 | - | TRBJ2-3 | -
CASSPGLAGDKSYEQYF | TGTGCCAGCAGTCCGGGACTAGCGGGAGATAAGTCCTACGAGCAGTACTTC | TRBV2 | TRBD2 | TRBJ2-7 | once
CASSVGGVRYGYTF | TGTGCCAGTAGTGTGGGCGGGGTCCGGTATGGCTACACCTTC | TRBV19 | - | TRBJ1-2 | -
CASSPPGRAETQYF | TGTGCCAGCTCACCACCGGGCAGGGCCGAGACCCAGTACTTC | TRBV18 | - | TRBJ2-5 | -
CASSLWRNYGYTF | TGCGCCAGCAGCTTGTGGAGGAACTATGGCTACACCTTC | TRBV5-1 | - | TRBJ1-2 | once
CASGRGVGEKLFF | TGTGCCAGCGGAAGGGGCGTGGGAGAAAAACTGTTTTTT | TRBV19 | - | TRBJ1-4 | -
CASSLSPFESSGTYEQYF | TGTGCCAGCAGCCTAAGTCCGTTTGAGTCTAGCGGGACCTACGAGCAGTACTTC | TRBV28 | TRBD2 | TRBJ2-7 | -
CASSFQASGNTIYF | TGTGCCAGCAGCTTCCAGGCCTCTGGAAACACCATATATTTT | TRBV5-4 | - | TRBJ1-3 | -